Following are 19 T cell receptor beta chains from one sample sequenced in a study of post-analysis software for immune sequencing data. Study observations and caveats: When patients were compared with controls, a handful of TRBV segments were more frequent, TRBV5-6, TRBV5-1 and TRBV20-1 among them.

Every TCR beta cDNA library bore unique molecular identifiers. Using its own MiXCR run on the PCR reads, TCRdb lists one record per CDR3 protein. The sample lists about 460,000 distinct CDR3 sequences, approximately 46% occurring once. For these TCRs, the target antigens are not known. Sequenced input: blood. These receptor sequences come from a girl aged 10-17 years with multiple sclerosis.

This chain joins TRBV29-1 and TRBJ2-3; no reliable D call. In germline, CDR1 is SQVTM, CDR2 ANQGSEA. This CDR3 comprises 14 residues. The CDR3 DNA sequence: TGCAGTGTTCGCGACACATCTAGCACAGATACGCAGTATTTT. Protein product: CSVRDTSSTDTQYF.

The CDR3 spells CASGDRSVSGYTF. DNA for the CDR3: TGTGCCAGCGGTGACAGGTCGGTCTCTGGCTACACCTTC. This sequence joins TRBV27 and TRBJ1-2; perhaps TRBD1 as D (6 bases). CDR1 and CDR2 (germline): MNHEY, SMNVEV (reference sequence). Trimming took off 8 bases at V and 7 bases at J, with 17 bases between the two ends. The CDR3 runs 13 residues.

The rearrangement joins TRBV6-5 to TRBJ2-7; possible D gene TRBD1, 5 bases. The V and J ends lost 0 bases and 1 base respectively, with 10 bases between them. Per the germline V gene, CDR1 is MNHEY and CDR2 is SVGAGI. The CDR3 runs to 15 residues. The CDR3: CASSYSRQSSYEQYF. The CDR3 DNA reads as TGTGCCAGCAGTTACTCTCGACAGAGTTCCTACGAGCAGTACTTC.

This clonotype was detected only a few times. The chain joins TRBV28 to TRBJ2-7, with a weak D call TRBD1 (6 bases). CDR1 and CDR2 (germline): MDHEN, SYDVKM. V lost 5 bases, J lost 4 bases, and 18 bases lay in between. The CDR3 totals 15 residues. The CDR3 sequence is CASSVNRDTLYEQYF. Written as DNA, the CDR3 is TGTGCCAGCAGTGTCAACCGGGACACTCTTTACGAGCAGTACTTC.

The chain is built from TRBV29-1 and TRBJ2-7, with 9 bases that match TRBD1. V shed 6 bases and J 2 bases; nucleotides not matched to a gene: 8. The CDR3 loop spans 14 amino acids. The germline V gene encodes CDR1 SQVTM and CDR2 ANQGSEA. CDR3 bases: TGCAGCGTCCTTAGGCGGACAGGGGCCTACGAGCAGTACTTC. This sequence encodes CSVLRRTGAYEQYF.

The V call is TRBV28, the J call TRBJ2-7; TRBD1 matches at 8 bases. The CDR3 has 13 amino acids. Unmatched junction bases numbered 13, after V lost 6 bases and J lost 12 bases. The germline gives CDR1 MDHEN, CDR2 SYDVKM. The CDR3 sequence is CASSPGTGPRVYF. As DNA, the CDR3 is TGTGCCAGCAGCCCCGGGACAGGCCCCAGGGTGTACTTC. The variable domain in full, with the rest retrieved from reference TRBV28 and TRBJ2-7, is DVKVTQSSRYLVKRTGEKVFLECVQDMDHENMFWYRQDPGLGLRLIYFSYDVKMKEKGDIPEGYSVSREKKERFSLILESASTNQTSMYLCASSPGTGPRVYFGPGTRLTVT.

The rearrangement joins TRBV27 to TRBJ2-7, with D perhaps TRBD2 (5 bases). V lost 6 bases and J lost 0, with 15 bases in between. The CDR3 is 15 amino acids. Germline loops: CDR1 MNHEY, CDR2 SMNVEV (reference sequence). CDR3 sequence (DNA): TGTGCCAGCAGCAATGGACTGGCGAGCTCCTACGAGCAGTACTTC. It specifies CASSNGLASSYEQYF.

This clonotype has a handful of counts. The chain links TRBV4-2 to TRBJ2-7; D gene uncertain. The CDR3 runs 14 residues. CDR1 is LGHNA and CDR2 is YNFKEQ in the germline V gene. The V gene lost 0 bases and the J gene lost 6 bases, with 12 bases spanning the gap. The CDR3 loop is CASSQDHLGSEQYF. CDR3 DNA sequence: TGTGCCAGCAGCCAAGACCATTTAGGGTCCGAGCAGTACTTC.

This clonotype was observed a handful of times. V gene TRBV7-9 combines with J gene TRBJ2-5, with no clear D. The CDR3 sequence is 13 residues long. Germline loops: CDR1 SEHNR, CDR2 FQNEAQ (reference sequence). Trimming took off 5 bases at V and 4 bases at J, with 11 bases between the two ends. This CDR3 reads CASSPQDVETQYF. CDR3 in DNA: TGTGCCAGCAGCCCCCAGGACGTAGAGACCCAGTACTTC.

In this sample, this clonotype turned up a few times. The chain carries TRBV29-1 and TRBJ2-7; D is possibly TRBD2 (6 bases). Germline-derived CDR1 and CDR2 are SQVTM and ANQGSEA. The CDR3 length is 13 residues. Trimming pared 5 bases from V and 2 bases from J, leaving 13 bases between. For the CDR3, the DNA is TGCAGCGTTACAGCGGGTCTAACCTACGAGCAGTACTTC. It codes for CSVTAGLTYEQYF.

The chain employs TRBV12-3 or TRBV12-4 and TRBJ1-6; 8 nucleotides align to TRBD1. The ends lost 6 bases at V and 7 bases at J; junction bases unmatched: 5. CDR3 length equals 14 residues. The CDR3 region has the DNA TGTGCCAGCAGCCAACAGGGGGGGAATTCACCCCTCCACTTT. Its protein product is CASSQQGGNSPLHF.

The rearrangement links TRBV5-6 to TRBJ2-3; D may correspond to TRBD1 or TRBD2 (5 bases each). Trimming cost V 0 bases and J 1 base, with 12 bases left between them. CDR1 SGHDT and CDR2 YYEEEE come from the germline V gene. The CDR3 has 16 residues. DNA for the CDR3: TGTGCCAGCAGCTTGGCTGGGGGATCCCGCACAGATACGCAGTATTTT. It encodes CASSLAGGSRTDTQYF. Together with reference TRBV5-6 and TRBJ2-3, the CDR3 gives the full variable domain: DAGVTQSPTHLIKTRGQQVTLRCSPKSGHDTVSWYQQALGQGPQFIFQYYEEEERQRGNFPDRFSGHQFPNYSSELNVNALLLGDSALYLCASSLAGGSRTDTQYFGPGTRLTVL.

The J gene is TRBJ2-6, the V gene TRBV10-3, with unresolved D. Germline CDR1 reads ENHRY; CDR2 reads SYGVKD. The ends were cut back, 3 bases at V and 3 bases at J, with 18 bases in the middle. The CDR3 has 18 amino acids. As DNA, the CDR3 is TGTGCCATCAGTGACAGGAGAGCGAGACTGGGTGGGGCCAACGTCCTGACTTTC. Translating it yields CAISDRRARLGGANVLTF.

The V gene is TRBV2, the J gene TRBJ2-3, with 8 bases identical to TRBD1. CDR3 size: 17 residues. Germline V lookup: CDR1 SNHLY, CDR2 FYNNEI. Trimming took 5 bases from V and 2 from J; bases not matched to a gene: 12. The CDR3 loop is CASSSPDPGQVTDTQYF. The CDR3 nucleotides read TGTGCCAGCAGTTCTCCAGACCCGGGACAGGTCACAGATACGCAGTATTTT.

V gene TRBV7-9 combines with J gene TRBJ2-1; 9 bases are a match to TRBD2. Per germline, CDR1 SEHNR and CDR2 FQNEAQ (reference sequence). This CDR3 contains 17 residues. J was trimmed by 6 bases and V by 2 bases; bases with no gene match: 11. Here the CDR3 reads CASSLNVRLAVGNEQFF. The CDR3 region has the DNA TGTGCCAGCAGCTTAAATGTGCGACTAGCGGTCGGCAATGAGCAGTTCTTC.

The chain carries TRBV12-3 or TRBV12-4 and TRBJ1-2, with D maybe TRBD1 (5 bases). This CDR3 comprises 16 residues. The ends were cut back, 4 bases at V and 6 bases at J, with 21 bases in the middle. CDR3 nucleotide sequence: TGTGCCAGCAGTTCTATGACAGTCAAGGGTTTCAATGGCTACACCTTC. Its translation: CASSSMTVKGFNGYTF.

The chain carries TRBV12-3 or TRBV12-4 and TRBJ1-1; no clear D gene. The CDR3 covers 14 residues. The V gene lost 6 bases and the J gene lost 3 bases, with 14 bases spanning the gap. CDR3 in DNA: TGTGCCAGCAGCCTCAGAAGGTGGGACACTGAAGCTTTCTTT. As protein: CASSLRRWDTEAFF.

The rearrangement links TRBV20-1 to TRBJ2-7, with D possibly matching TRBD2 (6 bases). The germline V and J ends were trimmed by 6 bases and 6 bases, with 15 bases remaining between them. Germline values: CDR1 DFQATT, CDR2 SNEGSKA (reference sequence). The CDR3 covers 12 residues. The CDR3 region is CSAQPGGIEQYF. In DNA, the CDR3 is TGCAGTGCCCAGCCCGGGGGTATCGAGCAGTACTTC.

In regard to this clonotype: This may arise from a read error, as a much more abundant clone is one base away. The missing conserved phenylalanine or tryptophan at the end of this CDR3 makes a read error likely. V and J are TRBV19 and TRBJ1-1, with 9 bases matching TRBD1. CDR3 size: 15 residues. Germline loops: CDR1 LNHDA, CDR2 SQIVND (reference sequence). V was pared by 7 bases and J by 0 bases, with 6 bases of the junction left unmatched. The CDR3 DNA reads as TGTGCCAGTATTTCGGACAGGGGATTGAACACTGAAGCTTTCTGT. Amino acids: CASISDRGLNTEAFC.